The 9 T cell receptor beta chains listed next were all sequenced from one sample in a study of a mutant IDH1 vaccine in newly diagnosed glioma. Only in-frame clones appear in the TCRdb table, and some are missing; sequencing was by immunoSEQ multiplex PCR. Among about 59,000 clones listed, 91% were seen once. Regarding time point: baseline, week 1 (first vaccination visit). Treatment indicated: pre-vaccination baseline after standard-of-care therapy. Sample: PBMCs, taken from a glioma patient treated with radiotherapy, temozolomide or both. The receptors were gathered from a man aged 45-65 years with glioma.

J is TRBJ2-7 and V is TRBV4-2, with D unresolved. Germline V gene sequence: CDR1 LGHNA, CDR2 YNFKEQ. Between the trimmed V and J ends, which lost 1 base and 0 bases, there was a span of 13 bases. The CDR3 is 16 amino acids. CDR3 nucleotides: TGTGCCAGCAGCCAAGGAAAGACGATTAGCTCCTACGAGCAGTACTTC. Residues: CASSQGKTISSYEQYF.

The V call is TRBV27, the J call TRBJ2-7, with D maybe TRBD2 (5 bases). Between the trimmed V and J ends, which lost 4 bases and 0 bases, there was a span of 7 bases. Germline loops: CDR1 MNHEY, CDR2 SMNVEV (reference sequence). This CDR3 has 13 residues. The CDR3 DNA reads as TGTGCCAGCAGTTCGGGAAACTCCTACGAGCAGTACTTC. Residues: CASSSGNSYEQYF.

The chain uses TRBV30 and TRBJ1-5; 7 bases map to TRBD1. CDR3 length: 13 amino acids. Losses at the gene ends were 6 bases for V and 4 bases for J; bases not matched to a gene: 6. The germline V gene encodes CDR1 GTSNPN and CDR2 SVGIG (reference sequence). The chain's CDR3 is CACTGTANQPQHF. Written as DNA, the CDR3 is TGTGCCTGTACCGGGACAGCGAATCAGCCCCAGCATTTT.

The chain is built from TRBV11-2 and TRBJ1-5, with a weak D call TRBD1 (6 bases). V lost 5 bases and J 4 bases, leaving 9 bases between the germline ends. Germline V gene data show CDR1 as SGHAT and CDR2 as FQNNGV. CDR3 size: 13 residues. CDR3 nucleotide sequence: TGTGCCAGCAGCCGGGACACGAATCAGCCCCAGCATTTT. It specifies CASSRDTNQPQHF.

The chain links TRBV2 to TRBJ1-2; no reliable D call. The germline V and J ends were trimmed by 3 bases and 8 bases, with 16 bases remaining between them. The CDR3 is made up of 14 amino acids. CDR1 and CDR2 from the germline V gene are SNHLY and FYNNEI. Here the CDR3 reads CASSEVDGREGYTF. CDR3 coding DNA: TGTGCCAGCAGTGAGGTAGACGGGAGAGAAGGCTACACCTTC.

V gene TRBV7-2 combines with J gene TRBJ2-4; the match to TRBD1 covers 8 bases. Trimming took 0 bases from V and 7 from J; bases not matched to a gene: 5. Germline-derived CDR1 and CDR2 are SGHTA and FQGNSA. CDR3 size: 15 residues. CDR3 residues: CASSLAPTGANIQYF. Written as DNA, the CDR3 is TGTGCCAGCAGCTTAGCCCCGACAGGGGCGAACATTCAGTACTTC.

This chain connects TRBV19 to TRBJ2-1; 12 nucleotides align to TRBD2. CDR3 length: 16 amino acids. CDR1 and CDR2 from the germline V gene are LNHDA and SQIVND (reference sequence). Trimming took 3 bases from V and 7 from J; bases not matched to a gene: 7. This CDR3 reads CASSIETSGSLNEQFF. In nucleotides, the CDR3 is TGTGCCAGTAGTATCGAGACTAGCGGGAGTCTGAATGAGCAGTTCTTC.

The V and J genes are TRBV18 and TRBJ1-6, with D possibly matching TRBD1 (5 bases). The CDR3 has 15 residues. The germline V gene has CDR1 KGHSH and CDR2 LQKENI. V was clipped by 6 bases and J by 8 bases, with 17 bases between them. CDR3 sequence: CASSRSRGSDSPLHF. The CDR3 bases are TGTGCCAGCTCCAGATCTAGGGGTTCAGATTCACCCCTCCACTTT. The full variable domain, its missing parts supplied by reference TRBV18 and TRBJ1-6, is NAGVMQNPRHLVRRRGQEARLRCSPMKGHSHVYWYRQLPEEGLKFMVYLQKENIIDESGMPKERFSAEFPKEGPSILRIQQVVRGDSAAYFCASSRSRGSDSPLHFGNGTRLTVT.

Here the CDR3 DNA reads TGTGCCAGCAGCTTGGTGCGGGGGGGCCGCGGGCAAGAGACCCAGTACTTC. The encoded protein is CASSLVRGGRGQETQYF. The rearrangement links TRBV5-6 to TRBJ2-5; 9 bases align to TRBD2. This CDR3 comprises 17 residues. V gave up 0 bases and J gave up 2 bases; unmatched junction bases: 8. CDR1 is SGHDT, CDR2 YYEEEE, per germline.